This T cell receptor (beta chain) was sequenced during a study of neurological immune-mediated disorders. Regarding the study as a whole: The greatest TCR clonal expansion occurred in HTLV-1-associated myelopathy and the least in multiple sclerosis, which fell below healthy controls. When the repertoires were grouped phylogenetically, those of 18 of the 34 multiple sclerosis patients came together in a single cluster of related CDR3 sequences, which points to a possible repertoire-level signature.

The sample's time point: longitudinal time-point 1 (baseline). Synthesis of cDNA was accomplished via 5'RACE employing 10-nucleotide random UMIs. MiXCR, applied by TCRdb to the 5' RACE reads, yields one record per CDR3 protein. The sample shows tens of thousands of distinct CDR3 sequences, about 3.3% of them seen only once. This clonotype was seen many times. Its specificity is unknown. V shed 2 bases, J shed 8 bases, and the junction held 7 bases outside the gene matches. The CDR3 has 15 residues. Germline V gene sequence: CDR1 MNHEY, CDR2 SVGAGI. The chain uses TRBV6-5 and TRBJ1-2, with TRBD1 matching 11 bases. Sequenced material: PBMCs. The source is a woman aged 60-70 years with multiple sclerosis. Here the CDR3 DNA reads TGTGCCAGCAGTTACGAGGACAGGGGGCCAGGGGGCTACACCTTC. Amino acids: CASSYEDRGPGGYTF.